Listed below are T cell receptor beta chains from one sample, sequenced in a study of Graves' ophthalmopathy and Graves' hyperthyroidism. Each CDR3 protein gets one entry after TCRdb re-called the multiplex PCR reads with MiXCR. Of about 400,000 distinct CDR3 sequences in the sample, around 19% were seen once. The sample taken for sequencing was peripheral blood. Source of these receptors: a woman aged 18-35 years with Graves' ophthalmopathy. CDR3s include the opening cysteine and the closing phenylalanine or tryptophan. A D gene is named only where the DNA matches it firmly. The size of a clone is reported for some rows only, either as once, few or many, or as a class for expanded clones.

clone_size j_call v_call d_call cdr3_nt cdr3_aa
NA TRBJ2-7 TRBV7-9 TRBD2 TGTGCCAGCAGCAAACTAGCGGCAGTTTCCTACGAGCAGTACTTC CASSKLAAVSYEQYF
many TRBJ2-7 TRBV19 NA TGTGCCAGTAGTTTCCCTGGTCGGGGCTACGAGCAGTACTTC CASSFPGRGYEQYF
NA TRBJ1-2 TRBV5-1 NA TGCGCCAGCAGCCCTCAGAACTATGGCTACACCTTC CASSPQNYGYTF
many TRBJ2-5 TRBV28 TRBD2 TGTGCTTGGGCTAGCGGGACTGGGAGCGGAGAGACCCAGTACTTC CAWASGTGSGETQYF
many TRBJ2-5 TRBV28 TRBD2 TGTGCCAGCAGTTCCCCCGGGACTAGGCAAGAGACCCAGTACTTC CASSSPGTRQETQYF
many TRBJ1-1 TRBV7-9 NA TGTGCCAGCAGCCCACCGGACAGATCAGCTTTCTTT CASSPPDRSAFF
many TRBJ2-5 TRBV9 TRBD2 TGTGCCAGCAGCCCGACTAGCGGGGGTATAGAGACCCAGTACTTC CASSPTSGGIETQYF
many TRBJ1-3 TRBV6-2/TRBV6-3 TRBD1 TGTGCCAGCAGTTACACCCAGGGACAGACGACACACTCCTCTGGAAACACCATATATTTT CASSYTQGQTTHSSGNTIYF
many TRBJ2-7 TRBV6-2/TRBV6-3 TRBD1 TGTGCCAGCAGGGGACAGGGGGCTGTCTACGAGCAGTACTTC CASRGQGAVYEQYF
few TRBJ1-1 TRBV30 NA TGTGCCTGCGCCCGCAGGGGCCGGAACACTGAAGCTTTCTTT CACARRGRNTEAFF
many TRBJ1-1 TRBV11-2 NA TGTGCCAGCAGCCCACGAGGGTGGACTGAAGCTTTCTTT CASSPRGWTEAFF
many TRBJ1-1 TRBV2 NA TGTGCCAGACAGGAGAACACTGAAGCTTTCTTT CARQENTEAFF
NA TRBJ1-1 TRBV5-1 TRBD1 TGCGCCAGCAGCTTGGTGTCAGGGGGGTTCGGCACTGAAGCTTTCTTT CASSLVSGGFGTEAFF
many TRBJ1-1 TRBV7-2 NA TGTGCCAGCAGCTTACTCAGTACTGAAGCTTTCTTT CASSLLSTEAFF
many TRBJ2-5 TRBV7-9 NA TGTGCCAGCAGCGTAGGAGGTTTCCAAGAGACCCAGTACTTC CASSVGGFQETQYF
few TRBJ2-2 TRBV6-2/TRBV6-3 NA TGTGCCAGCAGTTACTCTAGGAGGATGACAGCCGGGGAGCTGTTTTTT CASSYSRRMTAGELFF
few TRBJ1-6 TRBV3-1 TRBD1 TGTGCCTGCAGACAGGGAGAAATCTATAATTCACCCCTCCACTTT CACRQGEIYNSPLHF
once TRBJ1-2 TRBV6-2/TRBV6-3 NA TGTGCCAGCAGAACCGGGGCTAACTATGGCTACACCTTC CASRTGANYGYTF
many TRBJ2-7 TRBV28 TRBD1 TGTGCCAGCAGTTCAGGCGGGACAGGAGCTGAGCAGTACTTC CASSSGGTGAEQYF
many TRBJ2-5 TRBV2 TRBD2 TGTGCCAGCAGGAATTGTAGGTGTTGGGGACTAGCCGGAGAGACCCAGTACTTC CASRNCRCWGLAGETQYF
many TRBJ1-6 TRBV7-8 NA TGTGCCAGCAGCTTAAGGGCGTTCGGGTCACCCCTCCACTTT CASSLRAFGSPLHF
many TRBJ2-5 TRBV24-1 NA TGTGCCACCAGTTCCTTGTACGAAGAGACCCAGTACTTC CATSSLYEETQYF
many TRBJ2-5 TRBV28 TRBD2 TGTGCCAGCAGTTTGCAGCGGGAGCCGGGGACCCAGTACTTC CASSLQREPGTQYF
NA TRBJ2-6 TRBV7-3 NA TGTGCCAGCAGCCTTCTGGCCTCTGGGGCCAACGTCCTGACTTTC CASSLLASGANVLTF
NA TRBJ2-5 TRBV7-2 TRBD2 TGTGCCAGCAGCCCAGGACTAGCGGGGGGGAACCAAGAGACCCAGTACTTC CASSPGLAGGNQETQYF
many TRBJ2-7 TRBV6-5 NA TGTGCCAGCACCCTCGGGCGTTCCTACGAGCAGTACTTC CASTLGRSYEQYF
many TRBJ2-2 TRBV27 TRBD1 TGTGCCAGCAGCCCTGGGACAGGGGGCGGCACCGGGGAGCTGTTTTTT CASSPGTGGGTGELFF
NA TRBJ2-7 TRBV20-1 TRBD2 TGCAGTGCGTGGACTAGCGGGAGGCCTGCCTACGAGCAGTACTTC CSAWTSGRPAYEQYF
many TRBJ2-5 TRBV6-5 TRBD2 TGTGCCAGCAGACCCTGGGGGGGGACAGAGACCCAGTACTTC CASRPWGGTETQYF
many TRBJ1-1 TRBV30 TRBD1 TGTGCCTGGAGGGGGGATTGGACAGGGGTGAAAGAAGCTTTCTTT CAWRGDWTGVKEAFF
NA TRBJ2-7 TRBV6-1 NA TGTGCCAGCAGGGTAACGGGAGCGATTTACGAGCAGTACTTC CASRVTGAIYEQYF
many TRBJ1-1 TRBV18 NA TGTGCCAGCTCCCAACGGGAGAACACTGAAGCTTTCTTT CASSQRENTEAFF
many TRBJ2-2 TRBV28 NA TGTGCCATCCCCGACAGGGAGGGTCCCGGGGAGCTGTTTTTT CAIPDREGPGELFF
many TRBJ2-7 TRBV6-5 NA TGTGCCAGCAGTTTTGGGGGGCAACGGGAGCAGTACTTC CASSFGGQREQYF
many TRBJ2-7 TRBV5-1 TRBD1 TGCGCCAGCAGCTTCCACCGGGACAGGGTTCACGAGCAGTACTTC CASSFHRDRVHEQYF
NA TRBJ2-4 TRBV2 NA TGTGCCAGCAGTGAATCGGGAAATAACATTCAGTACTTC CASSESGNNIQYF
NA TRBJ2-2 TRBV2 TRBD1 TGTGCCATCGGGACAGCGAACACCGGGGAGCTGTTTTTT CAIGTANTGELFF
many TRBJ2-5 TRBV6-1 NA TGTGCCAGCAGCGGCAGGGTAAACTTCTACCAAGAGACCCAGTACTTC CASSGRVNFYQETQYF
many TRBJ2-2 TRBV19 TRBD2 TGTGCCAGTAGTTGGATTTTGGCGACTAGCGGGAGGCCCATGGCCGGGGAGCTGTTTTTT CASSWILATSGRPMAGELFF